This T cell receptor (beta chain) came from a study of T cell responses to AZD1222 COVID-19 vaccine. Study results and caveats: Clonal diversity was possibly underestimated; the donors were predominantly white British and more often female.

The data were produced by immunoSEQ multiplex PCR, yet TCRdb's version contains in-frame clones alone and is incomplete. The sample gives fewer than 120,000 clones, about 94% of which show up once; 2.9% is in the top ten. Second doses at about 4 or about 12 weeks were pooled. This clone was seen a few times. Its antigen is undetermined. Germline V gene lookup returns CDR1 SGHRS and CDR2 YFSETQ. CDR3 length: 13 amino acids. Deletions cut 0 bases from V and 6 bases from J, with 9 bases between. The chain employs TRBV5-1 and TRBJ1-2; D remains unclear. The sequencing here drew on peripheral blood, taken 28 days after the second AZD1222 dose. This clonotype was obtained from an adult who received the AZD1222 COVID-19 vaccine. Here the CDR3 DNA reads TGCGCCAGCAGCTTGGACGCTCGGGATGGCTACACCTTC. Residues: CASSLDARDGYTF.